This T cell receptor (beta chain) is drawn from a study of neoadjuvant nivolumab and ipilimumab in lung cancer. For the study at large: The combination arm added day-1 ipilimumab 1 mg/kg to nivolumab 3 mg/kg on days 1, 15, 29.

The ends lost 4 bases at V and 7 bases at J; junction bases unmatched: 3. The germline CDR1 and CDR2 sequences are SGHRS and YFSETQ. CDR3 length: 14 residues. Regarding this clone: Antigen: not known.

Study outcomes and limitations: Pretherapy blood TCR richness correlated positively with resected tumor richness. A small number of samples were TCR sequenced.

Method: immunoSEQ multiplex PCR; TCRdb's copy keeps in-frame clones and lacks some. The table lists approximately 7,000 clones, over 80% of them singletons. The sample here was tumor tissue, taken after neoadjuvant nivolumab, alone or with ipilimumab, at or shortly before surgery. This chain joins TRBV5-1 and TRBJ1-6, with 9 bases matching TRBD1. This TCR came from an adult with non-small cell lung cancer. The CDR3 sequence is CASSNGQGNSPLHF. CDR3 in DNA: TGCGCCAGCAGCAACGGACAGGGGAATTCACCCCTCCACTTT.